This TCR beta chain emerged from a study of cytomegalovirus exposure and HLA in healthy donors. The V end was cut by 0 bases, the J end by 4 bases, with 7 bases between. Germline CDR1 SGHRS, CDR2 YFSETQ. This CDR3 has 13 amino acids. TCRdb keeps only in-frame clones here, not all; method: immunoSEQ multiplex PCR. The table lists around 170,000 clones, approximately 90% of them singletons, with 2.5% to 3% in the top ten. The source of this sequence is a man younger than 35 in good health and CMV-seronegative. The V and J genes are TRBV5-1 and TRBJ1-2; D is unclear. Sequencing input: PBMCs. The chain's CDR3 is CASSLAGGYGYTF. The CDR3 DNA follows: TGCGCCAGCAGCTTGGCGGGAGGCTATGGCTACACCTTC. Full variable domain (rest looked up from reference TRBV5-1 and TRBJ1-2): KAGVTQTPRYLIKTRGQQVTLSCSPISGHRSVSWYQQTPGQGLQFLFEYFSETQRNKGNFPGRFSGRQFSNSRSEMNVSTLELGDSALYLCASSLAGGYGYTFGSGTRLTVV.